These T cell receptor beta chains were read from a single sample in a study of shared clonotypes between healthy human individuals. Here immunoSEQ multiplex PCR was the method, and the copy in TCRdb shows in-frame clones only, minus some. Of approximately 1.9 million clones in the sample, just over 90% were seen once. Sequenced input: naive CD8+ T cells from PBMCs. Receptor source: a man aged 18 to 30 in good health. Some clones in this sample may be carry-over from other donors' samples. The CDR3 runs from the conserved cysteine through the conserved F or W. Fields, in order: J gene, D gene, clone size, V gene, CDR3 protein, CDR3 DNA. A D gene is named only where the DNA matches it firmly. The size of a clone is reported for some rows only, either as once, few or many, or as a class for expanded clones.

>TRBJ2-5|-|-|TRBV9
CASSVGGGGQETQYF
TGTGCCAGCAGCGTAGGCGGAGGGGGCCAAGAGACCCAGTACTTC
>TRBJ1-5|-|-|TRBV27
CASSLGGGQRNGNQPQHF
TGTGCCAGCAGTTTGGGGGGCGGACAACGGAACGGCAATCAGCCCCAGCATTTT
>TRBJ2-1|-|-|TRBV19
CASLDRNEQFF
TGTGCCAGTCTCGACCGCAATGAGCAGTTCTTC
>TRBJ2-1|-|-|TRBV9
CASSVSMTTYNEQFF
TGTGCCAGCAGCGTGTCTATGACTACCTACAATGAGCAGTTCTTC
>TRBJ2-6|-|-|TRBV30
CAWSRGAGANVLTF
TGTGCCTGGAGCAGGGGTGCTGGGGCCAACGTCCTGACTTTC
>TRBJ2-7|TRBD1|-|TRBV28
CASSFRQGERLPYEQYF
TGTGCCAGCAGTTTCCGACAGGGGGAGAGGTTGCCCTACGAGCAGTACTTC
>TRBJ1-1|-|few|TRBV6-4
CASSEFRNTEAFF
TGTGCCAGCAGTGAGTTCCGCAACACTGAAGCTTTCTTT
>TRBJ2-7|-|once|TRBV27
CASSPGRAYEQYF
TGTGCCAGCAGCCCAGGGCGAGCCTACGAGCAGTACTTC
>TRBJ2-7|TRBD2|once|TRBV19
CASSIGLADSYEQYF
TGTGCCAGTAGCATCGGACTAGCGGACTCCTACGAGCAGTACTTC
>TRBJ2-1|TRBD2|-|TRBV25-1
CASISGREGPGEQFF
TGTGCCAGCATTAGCGGGAGGGAAGGTCCGGGTGAGCAGTTCTTC
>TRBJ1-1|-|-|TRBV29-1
CSVGAPGLYLVEDTEAFF
TGCAGCGTTGGAGCCCCGGGACTTTACCTTGTGGAGGACACTGAAGCTTTCTTT
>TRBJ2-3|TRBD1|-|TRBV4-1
CASSSRDRLLMSPWDTQYF
TGCGCCAGCAGCTCCCGGGACAGGTTGTTGATGTCTCCATGGGATACGCAGTATTTT
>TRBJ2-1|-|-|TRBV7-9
CASSSRDQYNEQFF
TGTGCCAGCAGCAGCCGGGACCAGTACAATGAGCAGTTCTTC
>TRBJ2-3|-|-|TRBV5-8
CASSLGAKSTDTQYF
TGTGCCAGCAGCTTAGGGGCCAAGAGCACAGATACGCAGTATTTT
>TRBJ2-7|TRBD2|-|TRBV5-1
CASSLVGGRASEQYF
TGCGCCAGCAGCTTGGTGGGCGGGAGGGCCAGCGAGCAGTACTTC
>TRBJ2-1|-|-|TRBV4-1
CASSPSKGSYNEQFF
TGCGCCAGCAGCCCGTCCAAGGGCTCCTACAATGAGCAGTTCTTC
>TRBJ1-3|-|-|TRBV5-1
CASSLVGVGGSGNTIYF
TGCGCCAGCAGCTTGGTGGGGGTTGGCGGCTCTGGAAACACCATATATTTT
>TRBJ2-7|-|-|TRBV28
CATGDIVSYEQYF
TGTGCCACCGGCGATATTGTATCCTACGAGCAGTACTTC
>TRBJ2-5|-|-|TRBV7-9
CASSSGDPLNF
TGTGCCAGCAGCTCAGGGGATCCGTTAAACTTC
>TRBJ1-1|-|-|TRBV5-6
CASRTGGNTEAFF
TGTGCCAGCAGGACCGGGGGGAACACTGAAGCTTTCTTT
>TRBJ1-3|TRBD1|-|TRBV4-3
CASSQVPGGGNTIYF
TGCGCCAGCAGCCAAGTTCCAGGGGGAGGAAACACCATATATTTT
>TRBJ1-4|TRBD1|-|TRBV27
CASSLYRGGEKLFF
TGTGCCAGCAGTCTCTACAGGGGAGGTGAAAAACTGTTTTTT
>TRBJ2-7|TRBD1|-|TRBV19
CASSISGQGDVYEQYF
TGTGCCAGTAGTATCTCGGGACAGGGGGACGTATACGAGCAGTACTTC
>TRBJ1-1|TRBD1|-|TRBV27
CASSLLGQGLTEAFF
TGTGCCAGCAGTTTATTGGGACAGGGACTCACTGAAGCTTTCTTT
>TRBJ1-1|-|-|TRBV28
CASRLAENTEAFF
TGTGCCAGCCGACTTGCGGAAAACACTGAAGCTTTCTTT
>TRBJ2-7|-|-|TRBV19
CASGGDWPYEQYF
TGTGCCAGTGGTGGGGATTGGCCCTACGAGCAGTACTTC
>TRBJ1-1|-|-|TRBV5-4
CASSRGMVGMNTEAFF
TGTGCCAGCAGCCGCGGGATGGTTGGTATGAACACTGAAGCTTTCTTT